These 7 T cell receptor beta chains were sequenced from one sample in a study of radiation and T cells in renal cell carcinoma. The time point is: blood 4 weeks post-SBRT, at nephrectomy. The treatment denotes: 15 Gy SBRT to primary tumor, nephrectomy 4 weeks later. The table came from immunoSEQ multiplex PCR; TCRdb's copy has only in-frame clones and leaves some out. Among 40,000 to 50,000 clones listed, roughly 80% were seen once. The material was blood, obtained from a patient whose treatment included radiotherapy and nephrectomy. Receptors were obtained from a woman aged 70-85 years with renal cell carcinoma.

The rearrangement links TRBV4-1 to TRBJ2-1; 9 bases map to TRBD2. The CDR3 totals 15 residues. The germline gives CDR1 MGHRA, CDR2 YSYEKL. After removal of 0 bases from V and 5 bases from J, the junction contained 2 bases not matched to a gene. CDR3 DNA sequence: TGCGCCAGCAGCCAAGAAGCGGGGGGCAACAATGAGCAGTTCTTC. Its translation: CASSQEAGGNNEQFF.

The sample holds one count of this clone. The chain couples TRBV9 to TRBJ2-5; D is undetermined. The CDR3 runs 13 residues. Germline V CDR1 and CDR2: SGDLS, YYNGEE. Trimming left V 0 bases short and J 7 bases short, with 10 bases between. The DNA of the CDR3 is TGTGCCAGCAGCGTAGGCACCTGGGGGACCCAGTACTTC. This translates into CASSVGTWGTQYF.

The chain uses TRBV7-9 and TRBJ1-2; D is uncertain. CDR3 length: 14 residues. Germline V gene sequence: CDR1 SEHNR, CDR2 FQNEAQ (reference sequence). V was shortened by 5 bases and J by 6 bases, with 16 bases between the two germline ends. The CDR3, as DNA: TGTGCCAGCAGCCCACTGGACCTAGCCCATGGCTACACCTTC. Translating it yields CASSPLDLAHGYTF.

The rearrangement uses TRBV5-4 and TRBJ2-1; no clear D. V was trimmed by 4 bases and J by 3 bases, leaving 5 bases between them. Germline assignment: CDR1 SGHNT and CDR2 YYREEE (reference sequence). The length of the CDR3 is 12 residues. CDR3 in DNA: TGTGCCAGCAGCCAAGACTACAATGAGCAGTTCTTC. Translation: CASSQDYNEQFF. Filled out from reference TRBV5-4 and TRBJ2-1, the complete variable domain reads ETGVTQSPTHLIKTRGQQVTLRCSSQSGHNTVSWYQQALGQGPQFIFQYYREEENGRGNFPPRFSGLQFPNYSSELNVNALELDDSALYLCASSQDYNEQFFGPGTRLTVL.

The rearrangement uses TRBV2 and TRBJ2-1; D may be TRBD1 or TRBD2 (5 bases each). The CDR3 has 17 amino acids. Trimming took 10 bases from V and 0 from J, leaving 22 bases between them. CDR1 is SNHLY and CDR2 is FYNNEI in the germline V gene. Here the CDR3 reads CATGTGDSVASYNEQFF. CDR3 nucleotide sequence: TGTGCCACGGGGACGGGCGATAGCGTGGCCTCCTACAATGAGCAGTTCTTC.

This clone occurred a few times. This could be a read error, since a much larger clone is one nucleotide away. The sample holds other DNA sequences that translate to the same CDR3. V gene TRBV5-4 combines with J gene TRBJ1-1; weak D call: TRBD1 (5 bases). The V gene's germline CDR1 is SGHNT and CDR2 YYREEE (reference sequence). V lost 0 bases and J lost 1, with 7 bases in between. This CDR3 region has 14 residues. The CDR3: CASSLARANTEAFF. The CDR3 region has the DNA TGTGCCAGCAGCTTGGCCAGGGCGAACACTGAAGCTTTCTTT.

The chain links TRBV5-1 to TRBJ1-1; possible D gene TRBD1, 5 bases. The V gene lost 4 bases and the J gene lost 7 bases, with 20 bases spanning the gap. The CDR3 is 15 residues long. Germline V CDR1 and CDR2: SGHRS, YFSETQ. The CDR3 reads CASSPTGSRGVEAFF. CDR3 DNA sequence: TGCGCCAGCAGCCCTACAGGCTCTAGGGGCGTTGAAGCTTTCTTT.